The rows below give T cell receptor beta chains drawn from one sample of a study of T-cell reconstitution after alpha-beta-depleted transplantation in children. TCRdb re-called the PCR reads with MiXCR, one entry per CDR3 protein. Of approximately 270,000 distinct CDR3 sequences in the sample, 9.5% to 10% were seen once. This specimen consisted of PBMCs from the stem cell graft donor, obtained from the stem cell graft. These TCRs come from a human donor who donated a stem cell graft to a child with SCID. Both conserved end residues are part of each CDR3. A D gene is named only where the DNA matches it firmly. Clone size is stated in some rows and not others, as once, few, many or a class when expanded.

CDR3 protein: CASSKTAPYIPPDEQYF; CDR3 DNA: TGCGCCAGCAGCAAGACAGCGCCCTACATCCCTCCGGACGAGCAGTACTTC; CDR3 length: 17; V gene: TRBV5-1; D gene: NA; J gene: TRBJ2-7; clone size: NA
CDR3 protein: CASSLEGAIEAFF; CDR3 DNA: TGCGCCAGCAGCTTGGAAGGGGCTATTGAAGCTTTCTTT; CDR3 length: 13; V gene: TRBV5-1; D gene: NA; J gene: TRBJ1-1; clone size: NA
CDR3 protein: CASSYTGTGNYGYTF; CDR3 DNA: TGTGCCAGCAGTTACACCGGGACGGGGAACTATGGCTACACCTTC; CDR3 length: 15; V gene: TRBV12-3/TRBV12-4; D gene: NA; J gene: TRBJ1-2; clone size: NA
CDR3 protein: CASSQVPGGTYEQYF; CDR3 DNA: TGCGCCAGCAGCCAAGTCCCAGGGGGCACTTACGAGCAGTACTTC; CDR3 length: 15; V gene: TRBV4-1; D gene: TRBD1; J gene: TRBJ2-7; clone size: few
CDR3 protein: CASSPIAGYTDTQYF; CDR3 DNA: TGCGCCAGCAGCCCCATAGCGGGGTACACAGATACGCAGTATTTT; CDR3 length: 15; V gene: TRBV5-1; D gene: TRBD2; J gene: TRBJ2-3; clone size: NA
CDR3 protein: CASSPPITDTQYF; CDR3 DNA: TGTGCCAGCTCACCACCCATCACAGATACGCAGTATTTT; CDR3 length: 13; V gene: TRBV18; D gene: NA; J gene: TRBJ2-3; clone size: NA
CDR3 protein: CASSGPGRRKDGELFF; CDR3 DNA: TGTGCCAGCAGTGGTCCGGGACGGAGGAAGGACGGGGAGCTGTTTTTT; CDR3 length: 16; V gene: TRBV6-1; D gene: NA; J gene: TRBJ2-2; clone size: few
CDR3 protein: CSAREAYYGYTF; CDR3 DNA: TGCAGTGCTAGAGAGGCATACTATGGCTACACCTTC; CDR3 length: 12; V gene: TRBV20-1; D gene: NA; J gene: TRBJ1-2; clone size: NA
CDR3 protein: CASSPLQGHNSPLHF; CDR3 DNA: TGTGCCAGCTCACCCCTCCAGGGGCATAATTCACCCCTCCACTTT; CDR3 length: 15; V gene: TRBV18; D gene: NA; J gene: TRBJ1-6; clone size: few
CDR3 protein: CASSLSGGIRQAFF; CDR3 DNA: TGTGCCAGCAGTTTATCGGGGGGGATAAGGCAAGCTTTCTTT; CDR3 length: 14; V gene: TRBV27; D gene: NA; J gene: TRBJ1-1; clone size: few
CDR3 protein: CASSTLAGLSYEQYF; CDR3 DNA: TGTGCCAGCAGCACTCTAGCGGGGTTATCCTACGAGCAGTACTTC; CDR3 length: 15; V gene: TRBV5-4; D gene: TRBD2; J gene: TRBJ2-7; clone size: NA
CDR3 protein: CASSRDRGATGELFF; CDR3 DNA: TGTGCCAGCAGTCGGGACAGAGGGGCCACCGGGGAGCTGTTTTTT; CDR3 length: 15; V gene: TRBV6-1; D gene: TRBD1; J gene: TRBJ2-2; clone size: NA
CDR3 protein: CASSETYEQYF; CDR3 DNA: TGTGCCAGCAGTGAAACCTACGAGCAGTACTTC; CDR3 length: 11; V gene: TRBV7-9; D gene: NA; J gene: TRBJ2-7; clone size: many
CDR3 protein: CAILPQPGHLYEQYF; CDR3 DNA: TGCGCCATCCTCCCTCAACCGGGACACCTCTACGAGCAGTACTTC; CDR3 length: 15; V gene: TRBV10-1; D gene: NA; J gene: TRBJ2-7; clone size: NA
CDR3 protein: CATSDRDLDTGELFF; CDR3 DNA: TGTGCCACCAGTGACCGGGACCTGGACACCGGGGAGCTGTTTTTT; CDR3 length: 15; V gene: TRBV24-1; D gene: NA; J gene: TRBJ2-2; clone size: few
CDR3 protein: CASSLDQTSTDTQYF; CDR3 DNA: TGTGCCAGCAGTTTAGACCAGACTAGCACAGATACGCAGTATTTT; CDR3 length: 15; V gene: TRBV12-3/TRBV12-4; D gene: NA; J gene: TRBJ2-3; clone size: few
CDR3 protein: CASRTEVGNTIYF; CDR3 DNA: TGTGCCAGCAGAACAGAGGTTGGAAACACCATATATTTT; CDR3 length: 13; V gene: TRBV2; D gene: NA; J gene: TRBJ1-3; clone size: NA
CDR3 protein: CAISDPQGRSYEQYF; CDR3 DNA: TGTGCCATCAGTGACCCCCAGGGTAGGTCCTACGAGCAGTACTTC; CDR3 length: 15; V gene: TRBV10-3; D gene: NA; J gene: TRBJ2-7; clone size: many
CDR3 protein: CASTLTDKRNTEAFF; CDR3 DNA: TGCGCCAGCACACTAACGGACAAGAGGAACACTGAAGCTTTCTTT; CDR3 length: 15; V gene: TRBV5-1; D gene: NA; J gene: TRBJ1-1; clone size: many
CDR3 protein: CASSYLVSTEAFF; CDR3 DNA: TGTGCCAGCAGTTACTTGGTGTCGACTGAAGCTTTCTTT; CDR3 length: 13; V gene: TRBV6-2/TRBV6-3; D gene: NA; J gene: TRBJ1-1; clone size: NA
CDR3 protein: CASSYLAGVMREQFF; CDR3 DNA: TGTGCCAGCAGTTACTTGGCGGGGGTTATGAGGGAGCAGTTCTTC; CDR3 length: 15; V gene: TRBV6-5; D gene: TRBD2; J gene: TRBJ2-1; clone size: few
CDR3 protein: CASSQPGTGVMDTQYF; CDR3 DNA: TGTGCCAGCAGCCAACCCGGGACAGGGGTTATGGATACGCAGTATTTT; CDR3 length: 16; V gene: TRBV16; D gene: TRBD1; J gene: TRBJ2-3; clone size: NA
CDR3 protein: CASQETQYF; CDR3 DNA: TGTGCCAGCCAAGAGACCCAGTACTTC; CDR3 length: 9; V gene: TRBV11-2; D gene: NA; J gene: TRBJ2-5; clone size: few
CDR3 protein: CASRSGQGRTGELFF; CDR3 DNA: TGTGCCAGCAGGTCAGGCCAGGGCCGTACCGGGGAGCTGTTTTTT; CDR3 length: 15; V gene: TRBV12-3/TRBV12-4; D gene: NA; J gene: TRBJ2-2; clone size: few
CDR3 protein: CSARNSGYTF; CDR3 DNA: TGCAGTGCTAGGAACAGTGGCTACACCTTC; CDR3 length: 10; V gene: TRBV20-1; D gene: NA; J gene: TRBJ1-2; clone size: NA
CDR3 protein: CSARAEGGGSRQFF; CDR3 DNA: TGCAGTGCTAGAGCCGAGGGAGGGGGGTCAAGGCAGTTCTTC; CDR3 length: 14; V gene: TRBV20-1; D gene: NA; J gene: TRBJ2-1; clone size: few
CDR3 protein: CASRREPTYEQYF; CDR3 DNA: TGCGCCAGCAGGAGGGAACCCACCTACGAGCAGTACTTC; CDR3 length: 13; V gene: TRBV5-1; D gene: NA; J gene: TRBJ2-7; clone size: few
CDR3 protein: CSVDLLAGGDTQYF; CDR3 DNA: TGCAGCGTTGATCTGCTAGCGGGGGGTGATACGCAGTATTTT; CDR3 length: 14; V gene: TRBV29-1; D gene: TRBD2; J gene: TRBJ2-3; clone size: NA
CDR3 protein: CASSGGTGTSEQYF; CDR3 DNA: TGTGCCAGCAGTGGCGGGACAGGGACTTCTGAGCAGTACTTC; CDR3 length: 14; V gene: TRBV6-1; D gene: TRBD1; J gene: TRBJ2-7; clone size: few
CDR3 protein: CASTVSQDNEQFF; CDR3 DNA: TGTGCCAGCACCGTATCACAGGACAATGAGCAGTTCTTC; CDR3 length: 13; V gene: TRBV12-3/TRBV12-4; D gene: NA; J gene: TRBJ2-1; clone size: many
CDR3 protein: CASSPGTSGGGTGELFF; CDR3 DNA: TGCGCCAGCAGCCCCGGGACTAGCGGGGGCGGGACCGGGGAGCTGTTTTTT; CDR3 length: 17; V gene: TRBV4-1; D gene: TRBD2; J gene: TRBJ2-2; clone size: NA
CDR3 protein: CASSLTRPDYSNQPQHF; CDR3 DNA: TGTGCCAGCAGTTTAACCCGACCAGACTATAGCAATCAGCCCCAGCATTTT; CDR3 length: 17; V gene: TRBV12-3/TRBV12-4; D gene: NA; J gene: TRBJ1-5; clone size: few
CDR3 protein: CASSTQDGLNSPLHF; CDR3 DNA: TGTGCCAGCAGCACGCAGGACGGCCTTAATTCACCCCTCCACTTT; CDR3 length: 15; V gene: TRBV7-9; D gene: NA; J gene: TRBJ1-6; clone size: many
CDR3 protein: CASSYLQSGWELFF; CDR3 DNA: TGTGCCAGCAGTTACCTTCAATCCGGATGGGAGCTGTTTTTT; CDR3 length: 14; V gene: TRBV6-2/TRBV6-3; D gene: NA; J gene: TRBJ2-2; clone size: NA
CDR3 protein: CASSTRGAAYTQYF; CDR3 DNA: TGTGCCAGCAGTACCCGGGGTGCAGCTTATACGCAGTATTTT; CDR3 length: 14; V gene: TRBV12-3/TRBV12-4; D gene: NA; J gene: TRBJ2-3; clone size: many
CDR3 protein: CAISESKGGGADTQYF; CDR3 DNA: TGTGCCATCAGTGAGTCGAAGGGCGGAGGCGCAGATACGCAGTATTTT; CDR3 length: 16; V gene: TRBV10-3; D gene: NA; J gene: TRBJ2-3; clone size: NA
CDR3 protein: CASRLKETVDPPIANYGYTF; CDR3 DNA: TGCGCCAGCAGACTCAAGGAGACAGTTGACCCCCCTATCGCTAACTATGGCTACACCTTC; CDR3 length: 20; V gene: TRBV5-1; D gene: NA; J gene: TRBJ1-2; clone size: few
CDR3 protein: CASSIVTSPEQFF; CDR3 DNA: TGTGCCAGTAGTATAGTGACTAGCCCTGAGCAGTTCTTC; CDR3 length: 13; V gene: TRBV19; D gene: TRBD2; J gene: TRBJ2-1; clone size: NA